One TCR beta chain is described in this entry. Its target is unknown. Germline V CDR1 and CDR2: LGHDT, YNNKEL (reference sequence). Trimming pared 6 bases from V and 6 bases from J, leaving 11 bases between. CDR3 size: 12 residues. This sample was taken from a study of early T cells in non-severe SARS-CoV-2 infection. About the research overall: The input, bulk RNA from unsorted whole blood, was sequenced, and chains were unpaired. Points from the study as a whole: Comparison of clonotypes with VDJdb favored anti-spike CD8 responses while missing private and CD4 specificities.

Individual cDNA molecules received unique molecular identifiers during library preparation. TCRdb reanalysed the 5' RACE reads using MiXCR and keeps one entry per CDR3 protein. The table shows 100,000 to 150,000 distinct CDR3 sequences, with around 14% occurring only once. Sequenced material: whole blood. The V and J genes are TRBV3-1 and TRBJ1-1; D is unclear. This receptor was identified in an adult who was a healthcare worker with PCR-confirmed SARS-CoV-2 infection or an uninfected control (not recorded which). CDR3 sequence reads: CASRARGSEAFF. The DNA for the CDR3 is TGTGCCAGCAGGGCAAGAGGTTCTGAAGCTTTCTTT. The variable domain in full, with the rest retrieved from reference TRBV3-1 and TRBJ1-1, is DTAVSQTPKYLVTQMGNDKSIKCEQNLGHDTMYWYKQDSKKFLKIMFSYNNKELIINETVPNRFSPKSPDKAHLNLHINSLELGDSAVYFCASRARGSEAFFGQGTRLTVV.